The source of this T cell receptor beta chain is a study of blood T cell repertoires in COVID-19. The germline gives CDR1 SGDLS, CDR2 YYNGEE. This CDR3 contains 20 residues. J gave up 5 bases and V 3 bases, and 20 bases lay outside the gene matches. Produced via immunoSEQ multiplex PCR; TCRdb's table is partial and in-frame only. The sample includes about 92,000 clones, 85% of them seen just once. The chain employs TRBV9 and TRBJ2-2; TRBD1 agrees at 9 bases. The sequence was collected from an older man with acute or convalescent COVID-19. The specimen sequenced was peripheral blood. CDR3 nucleotide sequence: TGTGCCAGCAGCGGATCGGTCAGGGGAAGGACAGGGGCTCGGACCGGGGAGCTGTTTTTT. Its protein product is CASSGSVRGRTGARTGELFF.